The 2 T cell receptor beta chains reported below all come from one sample, sequenced in a study of cytomegalovirus exposure and HLA in healthy donors. Primers for the PCR totalled 60 Vbeta and 13 Jbeta. The table came from immunoSEQ multiplex PCR; TCRdb's copy has only in-frame clones and leaves some out. This sample has over 150,000 clones, with 87% found just once. Material: PBMCs. The receptors shown here come from a girl under three years old in good health and CMV-seronegative.

The chain couples TRBV27 to TRBJ2-5; D is perhaps TRBD2 (7 bases). Looked up from germline, CDR1 is MNHEY and CDR2 is SMNVEV (reference sequence). The length of the CDR3 is 15 residues. The germline V and J ends were trimmed by 1 base and 5 bases, with 14 bases remaining between them. The CDR3: CASSLLGGGPETQYF. CDR3 coding DNA: TGTGCCAGCAGTTTATTAGGGGGGGGGCCGGAGACCCAGTACTTC.

The V call is TRBV4-1, the J call TRBJ2-1; 7 nucleotides agree with TRBD2. The ends lost 3 bases at V and 4 bases at J; junction bases unmatched: 9. There are 16 residues in the CDR3. Germline V gene sequence: CDR1 MGHRA, CDR2 YSYEKL. As DNA, the CDR3 is TGCGCCAGCAGCCACTTTTCAGCGGGACCTTACAATGAGCAGTTCTTC. Encoded protein: CASSHFSAGPYNEQFF.